These 30 T cell receptor beta chains came from one sample sequenced in a study of regulatory T cells in long-lasting Graves disease. Time point noted: persistent/refractory GD, antithyroid drugs over 5 years with positive TRAb. TCR sequences were obtained from RNA taken from PBMCs. Sequencing libraries for TCR beta were prepared with iRepertoire HTBI primers and Arm-PCR of CDR3 regions. Each CDR3 protein is one row after TCRdb ran MiXCR on the multiplex PCR reads. The data show some 420,000 distinct CDR3 sequences, around a fifth seen once. Specimen: peripheral blood mononuclear cells (PBMCs), collected when the disease was refractory, from a patient treated with antithyroid drugs. All receptors come from a female donor with Graves disease.

This clonotype was seen repeatedly, ten times or more. The J gene is TRBJ2-7, the V gene TRBV28; no clear D gene. Per germline, CDR1 MDHEN and CDR2 SYDVKM. The ends were cut back, 8 bases at V and 7 bases at J, with 18 bases in the middle. This CDR3 has 13 amino acids. As DNA, the CDR3 is TGTGCCAGCCAAATACCCGGTCCACGGGAGCAGTACTTC. Protein sequence: CASQIPGPREQYF. Together with reference TRBV28 and TRBJ2-7, the CDR3 gives the full variable domain: DVKVTQSSRYLVKRTGEKVFLECVQDMDHENMFWYRQDPGLGLRLIYFSYDVKMKEKGDIPEGYSVSREKKERFSLILESASTNQTSMYLCASQIPGPREQYFGPGTRLTVT.

This clonotype occurred many times. The J gene is TRBJ2-7, the V gene TRBV6-5, with D possibly matching TRBD1 (5 bases). The CDR3 consists of 13 residues. Trimming took off 4 bases at V and 3 bases at J, with 10 bases between the two ends. CDR1 is MNHEY, CDR2 SVGAGI, per germline. CDR3 DNA sequence: TGTGCCAGCAGTTCGCGACAGTACTACGAGCAGTACTTC. Its protein is CASSSRQYYEQYF.

This clonotype was seen more than once but under ten times. The V call is TRBV25-1, the J call TRBJ2-7; 8 bases agree with TRBD1. The CDR3 runs to 13 residues. Germline V lookup: CDR1 MGHDK, CDR2 SYGVNS. Trimming removed 6 bases from V and 2 bases from J; junction bases left unmatched: 3. The CDR3 region is CASSSDRAYEQYF. The CDR3 DNA reads as TGTGCCAGCAGCTCGGACAGGGCCTACGAGCAGTACTTC.

As DNA, the CDR3 is TGTGCTAGTGCCCTAACATTAGGGGAGAGCATTCAGTACTTC. This sequence encodes CASALTLGESIQYF. The rearrangement links TRBV12-5 to TRBJ2-4; D is tentatively TRBD1 or TRBD2 (5 bases each). With 7 bases removed from V and 9 bases from J, the gap between germline ends came to 19 bases. This CDR3 is built from 14 residues. CDR1 is LGHNT and CDR2 is FRNRAP in the germline V gene. The whole variable domain, filled in from reference TRBV12-5 and TRBJ2-4, reads DARVTQTPRHKVTEMGQEVTMRCQPILGHNTVFWYRQTMMQGLELLAYFRNRAPLDDSGMPKDRFSAEMPDATLATLKIQPSEPRDSAVYFCASALTLGESIQYFGAGTRLSVL.

In this sample, this clonotype turned up a few times. The J gene is TRBJ1-1, the V gene TRBV7-8; TRBD1 matches at 10 bases. The CDR3 extends over 16 amino acids. The germline gives CDR1 SGHVS, CDR2 FQNEAQ. V shed 1 base, J shed 3 bases, and the junction held 5 bases outside the gene matches. The CDR3 sequence: CASSLGDRGPDTEAFF. CDR3 in DNA: TGTGCCAGCAGCTTAGGGGACAGGGGACCCGACACTGAAGCTTTCTTT.

V gene TRBV12-3 or TRBV12-4 combines with J gene TRBJ1-1; 7 bases are a match to TRBD1. After removal of 5 bases from V and 0 bases from J, the junction contained 6 bases not matched to a gene. The CDR3 consists of 15 residues. CDR3 sequence reads: CASSEEDRLNTEAFF. CDR3 DNA sequence: TGTGCCAGCAGTGAGGAGGACAGGTTGAACACTGAAGCTTTCTTT.

This clonotype was observed many times. V is TRBV6-1 and J is TRBJ1-5; possible D gene TRBD1, 6 bases. This CDR3 is 16 amino acids long. The V gene's germline CDR1 is MNHNS and CDR2 SASEGT. Trimming cost V 4 bases and J 4 bases, with 17 bases left between them. CDR3 sequence reads: CASSVGAGDENQPQHF. The CDR3 DNA follows: TGTGCCAGCAGTGTTGGGGCAGGGGACGAAAATCAGCCCCAGCATTTT.

Here the CDR3 reads CASSHDWTDSSYEQYF. CDR3 DNA: TGCGCCAGCAGCCACGACTGGACAGATTCCTCCTACGAGCAGTACTTC. V gene TRBV4-1 combines with J gene TRBJ2-7; TRBD1 might be the D (6 bases). Germline assignment: CDR1 MGHRA and CDR2 YSYEKL. V was pared by 3 bases and J by 0 bases, with 15 bases between. The CDR3 runs 16 residues.

The V gene is TRBV30, the J gene TRBJ1-3; D is uncertain. Germline V lookup: CDR1 GTSNPN, CDR2 SVGIG (reference sequence). The germline V and J ends were trimmed by 5 bases and 2 bases, with 13 bases remaining between them. This CDR3 comprises 14 residues. The CDR3 DNA sequence: TGTGCCTGGGAAGCCCTGTCCCCTGGAAACACCATATATTTT. Translating it yields CAWEALSPGNTIYF.

On this clonotype itself: A much bigger clone sits one base away, suggesting this may be a read error. The chain is built from TRBV20-1 and TRBJ2-7; D is ambiguous. This CDR3 comprises 12 residues. Germline V gene data show CDR1 as DFQATT and CDR2 as SNEGSKA (reference sequence). Trimming cost V 4 bases and J 5 bases, with 12 bases left between them. CDR3 DNA: TGCAGTGCTAATCTCTCTGCGGACGAGCAGTACTTC. Amino acids: CSANLSADEQYF.

The CDR3: CASSDVWATEQFF. The CDR3 DNA follows: TGTGCCAGCAGCGACGTTTGGGCGACTGAGCAGTTCTTC. The genes are TRBV7-2 and TRBJ2-1; D is uncertain. The CDR3 runs 13 residues. Trimming cost V 5 bases and J 9 bases, with 14 bases left between them. CDR1 is SGHTA and CDR2 is FQGNSA in the germline V gene.

The chain carries TRBV19 and TRBJ1-4; no definite D call. V was trimmed by 3 bases and J by 7 bases, leaving 9 bases between them. The CDR3 has 13 residues. The germline CDR1 and CDR2 sequences are LNHDA and SQIVND (reference sequence). CDR3: CASSITSGEKLFF. For the CDR3, the DNA is TGTGCCAGTAGTATTACGAGCGGTGAAAAACTGTTTTTT.

There are many counts of this clonotype. The chain couples TRBV6-1 to TRBJ1-2; D possibly corresponds to TRBD1 (6 bases). CDR3 length: 14 residues. Per germline, CDR1 MNHNS and CDR2 SASEGT. V lost 5 bases and J lost 4, with 14 bases in between. CDR3 coding DNA: TGTGCCAGCAGTAATGGGGGCCCGGGCTATGGCTACACCTTC. Translating gives CASSNGGPGYGYTF.

A remark on this clonotype: This clone may be a read error of a much larger clone one base away. The gene calls are TRBV27 and TRBJ1-1; a weak D match, TRBD1 (5 bases). In germline, CDR1 is MNHEY, CDR2 SMNVEV (reference sequence). CDR3 length: 16 residues. The CDR3 loop is CASSLWSPGEDTEASF. The CDR3 coding sequence is TGTGCCAGCAGTTTATGGAGTCCGGGGGAGGACACTGAAGCTTCCTTT.

This clonotype was counted at least ten times. The V and J genes are TRBV6-1 and TRBJ2-7; D is unclear. CDR1 and CDR2 from the germline V gene are MNHNS and SASEGT. The CDR3 length is 15 residues. V lost 1 base, J lost 1 base, and 11 bases lay in between. The CDR3 loop is CASSEGPDGSYEQYF. CDR3 coding DNA: TGTGCCAGCAGTGAAGGCCCTGACGGATCCTACGAGCAGTACTTC.

The gene calls are TRBV30 and TRBJ1-2, with TRBD1 identical over 8 bases. With 3 bases clipped from V and 8 bases from J, the junction kept 11 bases outside the gene matches. Looked up from germline, CDR1 is GTSNPN and CDR2 is SVGIG (reference sequence). The CDR3 has 14 amino acids. This CDR3 reads CAWSDEGQGTGYTF. CDR3 sequence (DNA): TGTGCCTGGAGCGATGAAGGACAGGGAACGGGCTACACCTTC.

In this sample, this clonotype turned up once. Mismatch with germline at one junction end may stem from a read error. V is TRBV7-2 and J is TRBJ1-6; possible D gene TRBD1, 6 bases. CDR3 length equals 13 residues. Germline V gene lookup returns CDR1 SGHTA and CDR2 FQGNSA. CDR3 region: CASSAGQDSPPHF. The CDR3 DNA reads TGTGCCAGCAGCGCGGGACAAGATTCACCCCCCCACTTT. Using reference TRBV7-2 and TRBJ1-6 for the parts outside the CDR3, the full variable domain is GAGVSQSPSNKVTEKGKDVELRCDPISGHTALYWYRQSLGQGLEFLIYFQGNSAPDKSGLPSDRFSAERTGGSVSTLTIQRTQQEDSAVYLCASSAGQDSPPHFGNGTRLTVT.

The genes are TRBV7-9 and TRBJ1-1, with TRBD1 as a possible D gene (6 bases). Trimming removed 5 bases at V and 0 bases at J, with 16 bases between. CDR3 size: 16 residues. Germline V gene data show CDR1 as SEHNR and CDR2 as FQNEAQ (reference sequence). The CDR3: CASSPMLGGMNTEAFF. The CDR3 DNA follows: TGTGCCAGCAGCCCAATGCTAGGGGGGATGAACACTGAAGCTTTCTTT.

This clonotype showed up just a few times. The chain links TRBV10-3 to TRBJ1-1; maybe TRBD1 (6 bases). Germline-derived CDR1 and CDR2 are ENHRY and SYGVKD. This CDR3 has 13 residues. The V end was cut by 0 bases, the J end by 7 bases, with 9 bases between. This CDR3 is CAISESRTVEAFF. The CDR3 coding sequence is TGTGCCATCAGTGAGTCGAGGACAGTTGAAGCTTTCTTT.

The chain has TRBV9 and TRBJ1-5, with D possibly TRBD1 on 5 matching bases. The V end was cut by 4 bases, the J end by 4 bases, with 12 bases between. Germline V gene lookup returns CDR1 SGDLS and CDR2 YYNGEE. The CDR3 length is 14 residues. The chain's CDR3 is CASSLTTENQPQHF. DNA for the CDR3: TGTGCCAGCAGCTTAACGACAGAAAATCAGCCCCAGCATTTT.

CDR3 loop: CSVAVGFGYEQYF. In DNA, the CDR3 is TGCAGCGTTGCGGTAGGGTTCGGCTACGAGCAGTACTTC. This rearrangement joins TRBV29-1 to TRBJ2-7; D gene ambiguous. The germline V and J ends were trimmed by 4 bases and 3 bases, with 13 bases remaining between them. The CDR3 length is 13 residues. Germline-derived CDR1 and CDR2 are SQVTM and ANQGSEA.

This clonotype was recorded many times. The rearrangement joins TRBV9 to TRBJ2-7; 11 bases agree with TRBD2. The CDR3 consists of 15 residues. V was pared by 3 bases and J by 2 bases, with 4 bases of the junction left unmatched. CDR1 SGDLS and CDR2 YYNGEE come from the germline V gene. CDR3 sequence reads: CASSGGLAETYEQYF. The DNA for the CDR3 is TGTGCCAGCAGCGGGGGACTAGCGGAAACCTACGAGCAGTACTTC. The complete variable domain, with remaining parts taken from reference TRBV9 and TRBJ2-7, reads DSGVTQTPKHLITATGQRVTLRCSPRSGDLSVYWYQQSLDQGLQFLIQYYNGEERAKGNILERFSAQQFPDLHSELNLSSLELGDSALYFCASSGGLAETYEQYFGPGTRLTVT.

In this sample, this clonotype turned up a few times. The rearrangement joins TRBV12-3 or TRBV12-4 to TRBJ2-1; 9 positions match TRBD2. The CDR3 contains 15 residues. The V segment lost 6 bases and the J segment 3 bases; nucleotides outside the gene matches: 6. The CDR3 protein is CASSGSGGNYNEQFF. DNA of the CDR3: TGTGCCAGCAGCGGAAGCGGGGGGAACTACAATGAGCAGTTCTTC.

In its sample, this clonotype was seen a few times. The V call is TRBV7-2, the J call TRBJ1-5; TRBD1 aligns across 10 bases. Germline assignment: CDR1 SGHTA and CDR2 FQGNSA. V lost 1 base, J lost 1 base, and 1 base stayed unmatched. The CDR3 consists of 16 residues. CDR3 protein: CASSLGQGASNQPQHF. CDR3 sequence (DNA): TGTGCCAGCAGCTTAGGACAGGGGGCGAGCAATCAGCCCCAGCATTTT. Variable domain in full (rest from reference TRBV7-2 and TRBJ1-5): GAGVSQSPSNKVTEKGKDVELRCDPISGHTALYWYRQSLGQGLEFLIYFQGNSAPDKSGLPSDRFSAERTGGSVSTLTIQRTQQEDSAVYLCASSLGQGASNQPQHFGDGTRLSIL.

The V call is TRBV20-1, the J call TRBJ2-4; 8 nucleotides line up with TRBD2. V gave up 6 bases and J gave up 3 bases; unmatched junction bases: 4. Germline V lookup: CDR1 DFQATT, CDR2 SNEGSKA (reference sequence). This CDR3 comprises 13 residues. The CDR3 DNA is TGCAGTGCCAAACTAGCGGACAAAAACATTCAGTACTTC. This gives the protein CSAKLADKNIQYF.

In its sample, this clonotype was seen many times. The rearrangement joins TRBV10-3 to TRBJ1-1, with 8 bases fitting TRBD1. The trim removed 0 bases at V and 0 bases at J, leaving 6 bases unmatched. The length of the CDR3 is 17 residues. Germline values: CDR1 ENHRY, CDR2 SYGVKD. This CDR3 reads CAISESLRTGMNTEAFF. The CDR3, as DNA: TGTGCCATCAGTGAGTCCCTCCGGACAGGGATGAACACTGAAGCTTTCTTT.

In this sample, this clonotype turned up many times. This chain uses TRBV12-3 or TRBV12-4 with TRBJ1-6; TRBD1 agrees at 12 bases. There are 15 residues in the CDR3. After removal of 6 bases from V and 4 bases from J, the junction contained 1 base not matched to a gene. The CDR3 DNA is TGTGCCAGCAGGGGACAGGGGGCGTATAATTCACCCCTCCACTTT. Its protein product is CASRGQGAYNSPLHF.

Remarks on this clonotype: The junction departs from the called germline gene at one end, perhaps through a read error. This chain connects TRBV7-8 to TRBJ2-5; 10 bases align to TRBD2. CDR3 length: 16 residues. Germline V gene data show CDR1 as SGHVS and CDR2 as FQNEAQ. This CDR3 reads CAGSLGQAGGPETQYF. As DNA, the CDR3 is TGTGCCGGCAGCTTAGGACAAGCGGGAGGGCCGGAGACCCAGTACTTC.

This clonotype has ten or more counts. The genes are TRBV7-3 and TRBJ2-5, with D unresolved. The CDR3 has 14 residues. V shed 2 bases and J shed 5 bases, with 12 bases lying between them. Germline assignment: CDR1 SGHTA and CDR2 FQGTGA. The CDR3 sequence is CASSLHGFGETQYF. As DNA, the CDR3 is TGTGCCAGCAGCTTACACGGATTCGGGGAGACCCAGTACTTC.

There are many counts of this clonotype. The chain employs TRBV7-3 and TRBJ2-5; 11 bases align to TRBD2. The V and J ends lost 5 bases and 5 bases, in that order; junction bases with no gene match: 10. The germline gives CDR1 SGHTA, CDR2 FQGTGA. This CDR3 is 16 amino acids long. CDR3: CASSPGLAVLGETQYF. CDR3 coding DNA: TGTGCCAGCAGCCCGGGACTAGCGGTCCTTGGGGAGACCCAGTACTTC.